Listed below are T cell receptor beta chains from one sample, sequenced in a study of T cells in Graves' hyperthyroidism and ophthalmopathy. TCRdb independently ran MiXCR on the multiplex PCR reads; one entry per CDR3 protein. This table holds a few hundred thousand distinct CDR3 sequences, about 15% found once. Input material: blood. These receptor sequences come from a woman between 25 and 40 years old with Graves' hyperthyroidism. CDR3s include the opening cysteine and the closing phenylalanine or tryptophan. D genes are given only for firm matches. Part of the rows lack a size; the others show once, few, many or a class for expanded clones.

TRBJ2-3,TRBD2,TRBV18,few,CASSPRTSTDTRYF,TGTGCCAGCTCACCTCGGACTAGCACAGATACGCGGTATTTT
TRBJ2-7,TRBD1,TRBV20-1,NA,CSATDVTGHYEQYF,TGCAGTGCTACCGACGTGACAGGGCACTACGAGCAGTACTTC
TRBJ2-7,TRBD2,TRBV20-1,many,CSARGGGGSWEQYF,TGCAGTGCTAGAGGCGGTGGCGGGAGTTGGGAGCAGTACTTC
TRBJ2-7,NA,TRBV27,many,CASSLVGQGSPLAGVGEQYF,TGTGCCAGCAGTTTAGTCGGACAGGGGTCACCTCTAGCGGGAGTGGGCGAGCAGTACTTC
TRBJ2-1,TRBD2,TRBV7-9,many,CASSLALLAGGDEQFF,TGTGCCAGCAGCTTAGCGCTGCTAGCGGGAGGGGATGAGCAGTTCTTC
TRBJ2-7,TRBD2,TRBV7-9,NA,CTSSFSSGVGEQYF,TGTACCAGCAGCTTTTCTAGCGGGGTGGGGGAGCAGTACTTC
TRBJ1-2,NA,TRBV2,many,CASSRALARDGYTF,TGTGCCAGCAGTAGAGCCCTCGCACGCGACGGCTACACCTTC
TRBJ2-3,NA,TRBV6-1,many,CASRRGPDTQYF,TGTGCCAGCAGACGGGGACCAGATACGCAGTATTTT
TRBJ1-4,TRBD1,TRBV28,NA,CASSSRYRGTNEKLFF,TGTGCCAGCAGTTCCCGGTACAGGGGTACTAATGAAAAACTGTTTTTT
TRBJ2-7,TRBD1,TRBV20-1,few,CSADRGLTYEQYF,TGCAGTGCTGACAGGGGACTGACCTACGAGCAGTACTTC
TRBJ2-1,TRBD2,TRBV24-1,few,CATSTGGPWNEQFF,TGTGCCACCAGTACGGGAGGGCCATGGAATGAGCAGTTCTTC
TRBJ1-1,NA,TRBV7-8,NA,CASSSPPLAEAFF,TGTGCCAGCAGCTCCCCCCCTCTCGCTGAAGCTTTCTTT
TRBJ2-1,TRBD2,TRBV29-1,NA,CSAQTSGGSYNEQFF,TGCAGCGCCCAAACTAGCGGGGGCTCCTACAATGAGCAGTTCTTC
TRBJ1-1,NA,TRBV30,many,CAWSGAGGTEAFF,TGTGCCTGGAGTGGGGCGGGCGGGACTGAAGCTTTCTTT
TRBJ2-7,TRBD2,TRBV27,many,CASSSRTGLAGINEQYF,TGTGCCAGCAGTTCACGGACCGGACTAGCGGGAATCAACGAGCAGTACTTC
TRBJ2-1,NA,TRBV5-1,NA,CASGVGGPSSYNEQFF,TGCGCCAGCGGCGTCGGCGGGCCAAGCTCCTACAATGAGCAGTTCTTC
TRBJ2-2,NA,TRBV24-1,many,CATSDRSQEAGELFF,TGTGCCACCAGTGATAGGTCGCAGGAGGCCGGGGAGCTGTTTTTT
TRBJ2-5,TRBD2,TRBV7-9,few,CASSSWTSGREETQYF,TGTGCCAGCAGCTCCTGGACTAGCGGGAGAGAAGAGACCCAGTACTTC
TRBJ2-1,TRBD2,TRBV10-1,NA,CASSTPRLAGGPDVYNEQFF,TGCGCCAGCTCAACTCCCCGACTAGCGGGAGGGCCCGATGTATACAATGAGCAGTTCTTC
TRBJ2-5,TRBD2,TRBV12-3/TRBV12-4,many,CASSGLAGVETQYF,TGTGCCAGCAGTGGTCTAGCGGGAGTGGAGACCCAGTACTTC
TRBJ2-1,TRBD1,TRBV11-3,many,CASSPATGNNEQFF,TGTGCCAGCAGCCCAGCGACAGGGAACAATGAGCAGTTCTTC
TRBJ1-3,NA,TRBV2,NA,CASKGLPGNTIYF,TGTGCCAGCAAAGGGTTGCCTGGAAACACCATATATTTT
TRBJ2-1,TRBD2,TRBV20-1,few,CSATGTSGSVSYNEQFF,TGCAGTGCAACCGGGACTAGCGGGAGTGTTTCCTACAATGAGCAGTTCTTC
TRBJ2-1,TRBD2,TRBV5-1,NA,CASSPGGGTSGRVSYNEQFF,TGCGCCAGCAGCCCCGGAGGGGGGACTAGCGGGAGAGTTTCCTACAATGAGCAGTTCTTC
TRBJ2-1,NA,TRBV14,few,CASSQRQVRGGGNEQFF,TGTGCCAGCAGCCAGCGCCAAGTGAGGGGAGGCGGCAATGAGCAGTTCTTC
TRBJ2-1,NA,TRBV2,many,CASTLARYNEQFF,TGTGCCAGCACGCTAGCGAGATACAATGAGCAGTTCTTC
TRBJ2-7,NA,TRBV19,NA,CASSIMGVHEQYF,TGTGCCAGTAGTATTATGGGGGTCCACGAGCAGTACTTC
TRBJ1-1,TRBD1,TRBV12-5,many,CASGLRTGTEPLPEHTEAFF,TGTGCTAGTGGTCTCCGGACAGGGACGGAGCCTTTACCGGAGCACACTGAAGCTTTCTTT
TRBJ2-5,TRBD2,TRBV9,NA,CASSVRGTSGREETQYF,TGTGCCAGCAGCGTAAGGGGGACTAGCGGGAGGGAAGAGACCCAGTACTTC
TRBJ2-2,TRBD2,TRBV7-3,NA,CASSLSWRESATGELFF,TGTGCCAGCAGCTTATCCTGGCGGGAGTCGGCCACCGGGGAGCTGTTTTTT
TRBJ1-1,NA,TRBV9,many,CASSVDISANTEAFF,TGTGCCAGCAGCGTGGACATTTCCGCGAACACTGAAGCTTTCTTT
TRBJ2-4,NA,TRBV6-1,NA,CASSDLGTKNIQYF,TGTGCCAGCAGTGATCTCGGTACCAAAAACATTCAGTACTTC
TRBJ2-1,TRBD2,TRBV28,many,CASSTGTTNNEQFF,TGTGCCAGCAGCACCGGGACTACTAACAATGAGCAGTTCTTC
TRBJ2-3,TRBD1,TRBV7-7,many,CASSLHPRDRGSFFADTQYF,TGTGCCAGCAGCTTACACCCCCGGGACAGGGGAAGTTTTTTTGCAGATACGCAGTATTTT
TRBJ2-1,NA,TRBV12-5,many,CASGLVPGPTLGGHEQFF,TGTGCTAGTGGTTTGGTACCCGGTCCGACCTTGGGTGGCCATGAGCAGTTCTTC
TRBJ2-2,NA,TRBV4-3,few,CASSQEVKGPITVRELFF,TGCGCCAGCAGCCAAGAAGTAAAGGGACCGATAACCGTCAGGGAGCTGTTTTTT
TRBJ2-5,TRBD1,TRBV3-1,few,CASSKRTGTGSIRETQYF,TGTGCCAGCAGCAAACGGACCGGGACAGGGAGTATTAGGGAGACCCAGTACTTC
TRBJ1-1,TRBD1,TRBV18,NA,CASSPRDRAVPEAFF,TGTGCCAGCTCACCACGGGACAGGGCCGTACCTGAAGCTTTCTTT
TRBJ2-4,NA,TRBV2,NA,CASSDGTILAKNIQYF,TGTGCCAGCAGTGATGGCACAATTCTAGCCAAAAACATTCAGTACTTC
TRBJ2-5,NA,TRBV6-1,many,CASMTPAGSETQYF,TGTGCCAGCATGACTCCCGCCGGGTCGGAGACCCAGTACTTC
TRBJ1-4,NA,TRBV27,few,CASSRNMRANEKLFF,TGTGCCAGCAGTCGCAACATGCGGGCTAATGAAAAACTGTTTTTT
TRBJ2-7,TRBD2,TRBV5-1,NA,CASSPIAGGSYEQYF,TGCGCCAGCAGCCCCATAGCGGGAGGTTCCTACGAGCAGTACTTC
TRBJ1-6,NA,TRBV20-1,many,CSARVPGLNSPLHF,TGCAGTGCTAGAGTTCCGGGGCTGAATTCACCCCTCCACTTT
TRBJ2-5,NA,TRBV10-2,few,CASSESIEQETQYF,TGCGCCAGCAGTGAGTCGATAGAGCAAGAGACCCAGTACTTC
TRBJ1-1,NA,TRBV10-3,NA,CAISGDSKLNTEAFF,TGTGCCATCAGTGGCGACAGCAAACTAAACACTGAAGCTTTCTTT
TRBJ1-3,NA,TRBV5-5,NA,CASSLWGESDTIYF,TGTGCCAGCAGCTTATGGGGAGAGTCGGACACCATATATTTT
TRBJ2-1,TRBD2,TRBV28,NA,CASSPELGLAGGNEQFF,TGTGCCAGCAGCCCTGAGCTGGGACTAGCGGGAGGCAATGAGCAGTTCTTC
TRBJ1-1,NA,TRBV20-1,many,CSARLGGVMNTEAFF,TGCAGTGCTAGACTGGGGGGCGTTATGAACACTGAAGCTTTCTTT
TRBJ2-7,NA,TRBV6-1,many,CASSYLGTSYEQYF,TGTGCCAGCAGTTACCTGGGGACCTCCTACGAGCAGTACTTC
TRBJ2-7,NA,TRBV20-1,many,CSARDLATYEQYF,TGCAGTGCTAGAGATCTTGCCACCTACGAGCAGTACTTC
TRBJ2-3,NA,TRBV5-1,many,CASSSRDSTDTQYF,TGCGCCAGCAGCTCCCGGGACTCAACAGATACGCAGTATTTT
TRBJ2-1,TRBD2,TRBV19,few,CASSRSGRRYNEQFF,TGTGCCAGTAGTCGCAGCGGGAGAAGGTACAATGAGCAGTTCTTC
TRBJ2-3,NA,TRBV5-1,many,CASSLKRAFEVASTDTQYF,TGCGCCAGCAGCTTGAAACGGGCCTTCGAGGTAGCTAGTACAGATACGCAGTATTTT
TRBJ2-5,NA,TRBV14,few,CASSQDGVWYF,TGTGCCAGCAGCCAAGACGGAGTCTGGTACTTC
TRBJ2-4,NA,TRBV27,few,CASSTGPQNIQYF,TGTGCCTCCTCAACAGGGCCTCAAAACATTCAGTACTTC
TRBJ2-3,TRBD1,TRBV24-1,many,CATSDAGQGITDTQYF,TGTGCCACCAGTGATGCGGGACAGGGGATCACAGATACGCAGTATTTT
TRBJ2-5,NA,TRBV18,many,CASPDPYF,TGTGCCAGCCCGGATCCGTACTTC
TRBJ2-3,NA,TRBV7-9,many,CASSFFGPATDTQYF,TGTGCCAGCAGTTTCTTCGGACCCGCCACAGATACGCAGTATTTT
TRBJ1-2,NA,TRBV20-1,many,CSAYGGDYGYTF,TGCAGTGCTTATGGGGGGGATTATGGCTACACCTTC